Below, 11 T cell receptor beta chains from the same sample are listed, as sequenced in a study of blood T cells in healthy people across ages. PCR was performed a second time for about 7 to 12 cycles using a sample-barcoded 5' primer and a J-beta primer mix. MiXCR, run by TCRdb on the 5' RACE reads, gives a single entry per CDR3 protein. This table has about 680,000 distinct CDR3 sequences, roughly 50% appearing once. The specimen sequenced was blood. These receptors all come from a woman aged 60-75 years in good health.

This clonotype was counted once. V is TRBV20-1 and J is TRBJ2-5, with D possibly being TRBD2 (5 bases). The J call may be faulty, since TRBJ2-1 better matches the DNA end. The CDR3 runs 14 residues. Germline V lookup: CDR1 DFQATT, CDR2 SNEGSKA (reference sequence). The CDR3 reads CSAREGRGLETQFF. The CDR3 DNA follows: TGCAGTGCTAGAGAAGGGAGAGGGCTGGAGACCCAGTTCTTC.

This clonotype has just one count. The chain joins TRBV10-3 to TRBJ1-6, with 7 bases identical to TRBD1. This CDR3 spans 15 amino acids. With V trimmed by 2 bases and J by 8 bases, 6 bases remained unmatched. Per the germline V gene, CDR1 is ENHRY and CDR2 is SYGVKD. The CDR3 DNA sequence: TGTGCCATCAGTGAGGGGGGACAGCATGATTCACCCCTCCACTTT. Translation gives CAISEGGQHDSPLHF.

This clonotype was picked up a small number of times. This chain connects TRBV29-1 to TRBJ2-1; TRBD2 aligns across 8 bases. Germline CDR1 is SQVTM and CDR2 is ANQGSEA. V shed 7 bases, J shed 9 bases, and the junction held 11 bases outside the gene matches. This CDR3 is built from 13 residues. CDR3 nucleotide sequence: TGCAGCGGCACGGGAGGGCCGGGGACTGAGCAGTTCTTC. Translation gives CSGTGGPGTEQFF.

The sample holds a few counts of this clonotype. This chain links TRBV24-1 with TRBJ2-7; TRBD1 matches 8 bases. After removal of 4 bases from V and 5 bases from J, the junction contained 9 bases not matched to a gene. This CDR3 contains 15 residues. Germline CDR1 reads KGHDR; CDR2 reads SFDVKD. The CDR3 region is CATSDSGQGRDEQYF. In DNA, the CDR3 is TGTGCCACCAGTGACTCTGGACAGGGCCGGGACGAGCAGTACTTC.

This chain uses TRBV27 with TRBJ1-2, with D maybe TRBD1 (6 bases). Germline CDR1 MNHEY, CDR2 SMNVEV (reference sequence). Trimming took 4 bases from V and 5 from J, leaving 14 bases between them. This CDR3 contains 14 residues. CDR3 amino acids: CASSSDSKPYGYTF. The CDR3 nucleotides are TGTGCCAGCAGTTCGGACAGTAAACCTTATGGCTACACCTTC.

About this clonotype: A clone one base away is much larger, so this may be a read error. J is TRBJ2-5 and V is TRBV29-1, with 10 bases aligning to TRBD2. This CDR3 spans 11 amino acids. Germline V CDR1 and CDR2: SQVTM, ANQGSEA. V lost 6 bases and J lost 11; bases outside the gene matches: 6. The CDR3 spells CSVRTSGEQYF. Here the CDR3 DNA reads TGCAGCGTGAGGACTAGCGGAGAGCAGTACTTC. Full variable domain (rest looked up from reference TRBV29-1 and TRBJ2-5): SAVISQKPSRDICQRGTSLTIQCQVDSQVTMMFWYRQQPGQSLTLIATANQGSEATYESGFVIDKFPISRPNLTFSTLTVSNMSPEDSSIYLCSVRTSGEQYFGPGTRLLVL.

There are a few counts of this clonotype. V gene TRBV20-1 combines with J gene TRBJ2-7; 8 bases map to TRBD1. CDR1 DFQATT and CDR2 SNEGSKA come from the germline V gene (reference sequence). Trimming at V came to 4 bases and at J to 3 bases, leaving 2 bases not matched to a gene. The CDR3 is 12 residues long. The CDR3 spells CSATDRDYEQYF. In DNA, the CDR3 is TGCAGTGCTACGGACAGGGACTACGAGCAGTACTTC.

The V and J genes are TRBV18 and TRBJ1-5; D is perhaps TRBD1 (5 bases). Trimming removed 3 bases from V and 2 bases from J, with 11 bases in between. The germline V gene has CDR1 KGHSH and CDR2 LQKENI. CDR3 length: 15 residues. CDR3 region: CASSPNGGGNQPQHF. DNA for the CDR3: TGTGCCAGCTCACCCAATGGGGGAGGCAATCAGCCCCAGCATTTT. Full variable domain (rest looked up from reference TRBV18 and TRBJ1-5): NAGVMQNPRHLVRRRGQEARLRCSPMKGHSHVYWYRQLPEEGLKFMVYLQKENIIDESGMPKERFSAEFPKEGPSILRIQQVVRGDSAAYFCASSPNGGGNQPQHFGDGTRLSIL.

In the case of this clonotype: A read error may explain this, as a much larger clone is one base away. The chain employs TRBV9 and TRBJ1-6, with no clear D. The V end was cut by 4 bases, the J end by 7 bases, with 9 bases between. Per germline, CDR1 SGDLS and CDR2 YYNGEE. The CDR3 sequence is 13 residues long. CDR3 in amino acids: CASSKDGNSPLHF. The CDR3, as DNA: TGTGCCAGCAGCAAAGACGGGAATTCACCCCTCCACTTT.

The genes are TRBV29-1 and TRBJ2-3; TRBD1 agrees at 9 bases. Germline-derived CDR1 and CDR2 are SQVTM and ANQGSEA. V lost 3 bases and J lost 3; bases outside the gene matches: 13. CDR3 length: 17 amino acids. The CDR3 nucleotides are TGCAGCGTTGATGGGCGGACGGGACAGGGTCCAACAGATACGCAGTATTTT. Protein sequence: CSVDGRTGQGPTDTQYF.

The chain joins TRBV4-3 to TRBJ2-1, with 8 bases identical to TRBD1. Trimming cost V 0 bases and J 2 bases; bases outside gene matches: 3. The germline V gene encodes CDR1 LGHNA and CDR2 YSLEER. This CDR3 is built from 16 residues. The chain's CDR3 is CASSQEDRAAYNEQFF. The CDR3 region has the DNA TGCGCCAGCAGCCAAGAGGACAGGGCGGCCTACAATGAGCAGTTCTTC.